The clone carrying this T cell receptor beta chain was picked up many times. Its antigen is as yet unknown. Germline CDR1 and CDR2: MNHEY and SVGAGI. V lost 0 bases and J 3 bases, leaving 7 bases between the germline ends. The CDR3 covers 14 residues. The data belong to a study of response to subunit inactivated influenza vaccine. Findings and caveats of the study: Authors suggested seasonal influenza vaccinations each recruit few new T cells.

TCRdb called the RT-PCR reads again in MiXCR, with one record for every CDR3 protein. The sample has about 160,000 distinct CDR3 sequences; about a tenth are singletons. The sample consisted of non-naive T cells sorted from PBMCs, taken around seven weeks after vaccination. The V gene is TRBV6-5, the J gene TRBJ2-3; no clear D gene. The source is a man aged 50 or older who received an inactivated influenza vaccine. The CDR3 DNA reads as TGTGCCAGCAGTTACTCGCACGGGACAGATACGCAGTATTTT. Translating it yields CASSYSHGTDTQYF.